The rows below give T cell receptor beta chains drawn from one sample of a study of blood T cell repertoires in COVID-19. The protocol was immunoSEQ multiplex PCR, while the TCRdb copy is restricted to in-frame clones and leaves out a portion. The profile covers about 210,000 clones, with about 91% appearing a single time and under 5.5% taken by the ten largest. Sequenced sample: peripheral blood. These receptors were taken from a woman aged 40 to 55 with acute or convalescent COVID-19. The CDR3 runs from the conserved cysteine through the conserved F or W. The D gene is left open where the match is weak. Clone sizes are given selectively: once, few, many, or a class where the clone is expanded.

v_call	clone_size	j_call	d_call	cdr3_aa	cdr3_nt
TRBV4-2	.	TRBJ2-1	TRBD2	CASSQATSGNYNEQFF	TGTGCCAGCAGCCAGGCAACTAGCGGGAATTACAATGAGCAGTTCTTC
TRBV4-1	.	TRBJ2-1	TRBD2	CASSQLSPGTSGVPYNEQFF	TGCGCCAGCAGCCAACTTTCCCCCGGGACTAGCGGGGTGCCTTACAATGAGCAGTTCTTC
TRBV11-2	.	TRBJ1-3	TRBD1	CASSRGTGQGGTSGNTIYF	TGTGCCAGCAGCCGAGGGACCGGACAGGGGGGTACTTCAGGAAACACCATATATTTT
TRBV18	.	TRBJ1-2	TRBD1	CASSPHRGNGYTF	TGTGCCAGCTCACCGCACAGGGGGAACGGCTACACCTTC
TRBV11-2	.	TRBJ2-2	.	CASSPTRGNTGELFF	TGTGCCAGCAGCCCTACAAGGGGAAACACCGGGGAGCTGTTTTTT
TRBV6-4	.	TRBJ1-5	TRBD1	CASSDARDRKVDQPQHF	TGTGCCAGCAGTGACGCCCGGGACAGAAAAGTTGATCAGCCCCAGCATTTT
TRBV3-1/TRBV3-2	few	TRBJ1-3	.	CASSSPGRASGNTIYF	TGTGCCAGCAGTAGTCCAGGGAGGGCATCTGGAAACACCATATATTTT
TRBV19	.	TRBJ1-6	.	CASTAGENYNSPLHF	TGTGCCAGTACCGCAGGGGAAAATTATAATTCACCCCTCCACTTT
TRBV2	many	TRBJ1-6	.	CASSDEPGLQYSPLHF	TGTGCCAGCAGTGATGAACCGGGACTGCAGTATTCACCCCTCCACTTT
TRBV25-1	.	TRBJ1-2	TRBD1	CASRDRGLYGYTF	TGTGCCAGCAGAGACAGGGGGCTCTATGGCTACACCTTC
TRBV9	.	TRBJ1-2	.	CASSVGGTLGHGYTF	TGTGCCAGCAGCGTAGGGGGGACTCTAGGGCATGGCTACACCTTC
TRBV4-2	.	TRBJ2-3	TRBD2	CASSKGTSGGAKSSTDTQYF	TGTGCCAGCAGCAAGGGGACTAGCGGGGGGGCCAAATCCAGCACAGATACGCAGTATTTT
TRBV5-1	.	TRBJ1-2	.	CASSISGGDGYTF	TGCGCCAGCAGCATCTCGGGGGGCGACGGCTACACCTTC
TRBV9	.	TRBJ1-1	.	CASSVGGVNTEAFF	TGTGCCAGCAGCGTAGGGGGGGTGAACACTGAAGCTTTCTTT
TRBV3-1/TRBV3-2	.	TRBJ2-3	.	CASSPFRTDTQYF	TGTGCCAGCAGCCCGTTTCGCACAGATACGCAGTATTTT
TRBV4-2	.	TRBJ1-2	.	CASSQEALQAPYGYTF	TGTGCCAGCAGCCAAGAAGCGTTACAGGCCCCGTATGGCTACACCTTC
TRBV7-9	.	TRBJ2-3	TRBD2	CASRPSSGEGDTQYF	TGTGCCAGCAGACCTAGTAGCGGGGAGGGAGATACGCAGTATTTT
TRBV11-1	.	TRBJ1-1	.	CASSVGWGAEAFF	TGTGCCAGCAGCGTAGGATGGGGCGCTGAAGCTTTCTTT
TRBV6-6	.	TRBJ1-2	.	CATLGHRILVDYGYTF	TGTGCCACGCTCGGGCACAGGATTCTGGTGGACTATGGCTACACCTTC
TRBV9	.	TRBJ2-6	.	CASSVGSSGANVLTF	TGTGCCAGCAGCGTAGGCAGCTCTGGGGCCAACGTCCTGACTTTC
TRBV2	.	TRBJ1-5	.	CASSDQVGNQPQHF	TGTGCCAGCAGTGATCAGGTGGGCAATCAGCCCCAGCATTTT
TRBV11-2	.	TRBJ1-2	.	CASSPPGIGGYTF	TGTGCCAGCAGCCCCCCGGGTATCGGAGGCTACACCTTC
TRBV5-1	.	TRBJ1-4	.	CASSQQLGRGEKLFF	TGCGCCAGCAGCCAGCAACTGGGGAGGGGTGAAAAACTGTTTTTT
TRBV9	.	TRBJ1-3	.	CASSVEYLSSGNTIYF	TGTGCCAGCAGCGTAGAATACCTAAGCTCTGGAAACACCATATATTTT
TRBV27	.	TRBJ1-1	.	CASSYALWAGNTEAFF	TGTGCCAGCAGTTACGCCCTTTGGGCAGGGAACACTGAAGCTTTCTTT
TRBV6-5	.	TRBJ2-5	TRBD2	CASRTSGLETQYF	TGTGCCAGCCGGACTAGCGGGTTGGAGACCCAGTACTTC
TRBV5-1	.	TRBJ2-5	TRBD2	CASSLSSGLQETQYF	TGCGCCAGCAGCTTGTCTAGCGGGTTACAAGAGACCCAGTACTTC
TRBV11-3	.	TRBJ2-2	TRBD1	CASSNRQGTGELFF	TGTGCCAGCAGCAACCGACAGGGTACCGGGGAGCTGTTTTTT
TRBV6-5	.	TRBJ2-2	.	CASSSTGELFF	TGTGCCAGCAGCAGTACCGGGGAGCTGTTTTTT
TRBV2	.	TRBJ2-3	.	CASTLTTDTQYF	TGTGCCAGTACTCTTACCACAGATACGCAGTATTTT
TRBV9	once	TRBJ1-1	.	CASSVGPGESVNTEAFF	TGTGCCAGCAGCGTAGGCCCCGGGGAGTCCGTGAACACTGAAGCTTTCTTT
TRBV30	.	TRBJ1-6	TRBD1	CAWGTGNSPLHF	TGTGCCTGGGGGACAGGTAATTCACCCCTCCACTTT
TRBV19	.	TRBJ1-2	.	CASSILYGYTF	TGTGCCAGTAGTATTCTCTATGGCTACACCTTC
TRBV5-6	.	TRBJ1-1	TRBD1	CASSADRVSEAFF	TGTGCCAGCAGCGCAGACAGGGTCAGTGAAGCTTTCTTT
TRBV7-9	.	TRBJ2-3	.	CASSRGPAGPPDTQYF	TGTGCCAGCAGCCGGGGCCCTGCGGGGCCACCGGATACGCAGTATTTT
TRBV19	.	TRBJ1-1	TRBD1	CASNLQTGANTEAFF	TGTGCCAGTAACCTCCAGACAGGGGCTAACACTGAAGCTTTCTTT
TRBV15	.	TRBJ1-4	TRBD1	CATSRGQGARRFF	TGTGCCACCAGCAGAGGACAGGGGGCGCGGCGGTTTTTT
TRBV2	.	TRBJ1-1	.	CASSGFILNTEAFF	TGTGCCAGCAGTGGTTTCATCCTGAACACTGAAGCTTTCTTT
TRBV4-1	.	TRBJ2-1	TRBD2	CASSRFLTGGRSHEQFF	TGCGCCAGCAGTCGATTCCTAACGGGGGGGAGAAGCCATGAGCAGTTCTTC
TRBV9	.	TRBJ1-1	.	CASSVGLGGGQAFF	TGTGCCAGCAGCGTAGGCTTAGGGGGGGGCCAAGCTTTCTTT
TRBV5-4	.	TRBJ2-5	.	CASSPRMRETQYF	TGTGCCAGCAGCCCACGCATGAGGGAGACCCAGTACTTC
TRBV2	.	TRBJ1-2	TRBD1	CASSQTDRGLRGYTF	TGTGCCAGCAGTCAGACTGACAGGGGGCTACGTGGCTACACCTTC